This T cell receptor beta chain came from a study of shared clonotypes between healthy human individuals. Authors' analysis steps: Owing to the provision of junction-only sequences devoid of quality scores by immunoSEQ, filtering differed. This table comes from immunoSEQ multiplex PCR, and its TCRdb copy is limited to in-frame clones, with some not included. V, J and clone size are those of that table, while D and trimming were read from the DNA. Of 2.3 million or so clones detected, 93% appear once; the ten largest clones hold roughly 0.36%. Trimming pared 3 bases from V and 2 bases from J, leaving 10 bases between. Germline loops: CDR1 SQVTM, CDR2 ANQGSEA. The CDR3 is 13 amino acids. Partitioning of CD4+ cells yielded a CD45RA+ naive subset and a CD45RA-negative memory subset.

The origin of this receptor is a man aged 18 to 30 in good health. Some clones in this sample may be carry-over from other donors' samples. V gene TRBV29-1 combines with J gene TRBJ1-2; tentatively, D is TRBD1 (6 bases). Source material: naive CD4+ T cells from PBMCs. Subset described: CD45RA+ positively selected. The CDR3 nucleotides are TGCAGCGTTGATACGGGGGCGAACTATGGCTACACCTTC. Translation: CSVDTGANYGYTF.